The T cell receptor (beta chain) described here comes from a study of T cell responses to AZD1222 COVID-19 vaccine. Sequencing used immunoSEQ multiplex PCR; TCRdb keeps in-frame clones, though not all of them. The table lists over 120,000 clones, about 93% of them singletons. Here the sequenced sample was peripheral blood, taken on day 0 of AZD1222 vaccination. The source is an adult in good health.

DNA for the CDR3: TGTGCCAGCGCCCCTATATCGACAGGCGCGGGGCAGTATTTT. It specifies CASAPISTGAGQYF. This chain uses TRBV28 with TRBJ2-3; the D gene is possibly TRBD1 (6 bases). Trimming shortened V by 8 bases and J by 11 bases, and 23 bases separated the two germline ends. The CDR3 is 14 residues long. Germline V gene lookup returns CDR1 MDHEN and CDR2 SYDVKM.